The present T cell receptor beta chain was sequenced within a study of T cell responses to AZD1222 COVID-19 vaccine. About the study: Pooling covered second doses at about 4 or about 12 weeks.

Generated by immunoSEQ multiplex PCR, the TCRdb table keeps only in-frame clones and is missing some. This table holds 130,000 or so clones, 93% found once. Points on this clone: Its antigen is unknown.

The study's findings and limits: The study sampled repertoires only after the peak T cell response. Along spike, vaccine-associated CD4 TCRs were found throughout, with dominance at 160-218 and 743-854. When two AZD1222 doses had been given, Spike-specific TCR breadth and depth rose.

The CDR3 spans 11 residues. V was clipped by 0 bases and J by 11 bases, with 5 bases between them. Germline lookup yields CDR1 DFQATT and CDR2 SNEGSKA (reference sequence). The chain recombines TRBV20-1 with TRBJ1-6, with D uncertain. This receptor was identified in an adult in good health. Source: peripheral blood, taken on day 0 of AZD1222 vaccination. CDR3 DNA sequence: TGCAGTGCTAGAGATTTGGCACCCCTCCACTTT. This sequence encodes CSARDLAPLHF.